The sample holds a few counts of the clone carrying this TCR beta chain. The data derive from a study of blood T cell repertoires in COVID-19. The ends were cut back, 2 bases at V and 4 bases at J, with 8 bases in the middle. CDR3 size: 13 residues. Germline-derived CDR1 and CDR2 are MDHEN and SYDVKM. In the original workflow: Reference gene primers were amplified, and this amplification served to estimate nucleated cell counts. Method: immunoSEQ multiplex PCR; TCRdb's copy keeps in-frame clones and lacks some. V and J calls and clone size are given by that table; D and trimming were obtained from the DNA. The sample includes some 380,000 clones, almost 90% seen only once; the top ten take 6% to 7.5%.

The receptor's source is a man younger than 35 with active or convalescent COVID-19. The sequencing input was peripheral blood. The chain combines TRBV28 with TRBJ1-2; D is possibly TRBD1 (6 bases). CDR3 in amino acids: CASSLRGAYGYTF. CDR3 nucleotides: TGTGCCAGCAGTTTACGGGGGGCCTATGGCTACACCTTC.